The next 27 T cell receptor beta chains were all read from a single sample in a study of T cells after yellow fever vaccination (dated by TCRdb to between 2018 and 2021). The sample's treatment or condition label, in plain terms: live attenuated yellow fever vaccine strain. The library was obtained by 5' RACE. The instrument was an Illumina HiSeq 2500. TCRdb reran the public reads through fastp at Q25 and MiXCR, keeping productive beta chains. Rows with a matching CDR3 protein are joined into one entry that keeps the most common DNA and genes. Present in this sample are about 230,000 distinct CDR3 sequences, 6% to 8% of which were seen just once. The leading ten clones occupy 1.1% of the sample. Sample: CD4+ T cells sorted from PBMCs, taken on the day of the yellow fever booster vaccination. The source of these receptors is a young man who received the YFV17D yellow fever vaccine.

This clonotype showed up just a few times. The V and J genes are TRBV18 and TRBJ1-6, with 7 bases aligning to TRBD1. Germline lookup yields CDR1 KGHSH and CDR2 LQKENI. This CDR3 comprises 14 residues. The ends lost 6 bases at V and 7 bases at J; junction bases unmatched: 6. The CDR3 region is CASSRDRENSPLHF. The CDR3 DNA reads TGTGCCAGCTCCAGGGACAGAGAAAATTCACCCCTCCACTTT. The full variable domain, completed using reference TRBV18 and TRBJ1-6, is NAGVMQNPRHLVRRRGQEARLRCSPMKGHSHVYWYRQLPEEGLKFMVYLQKENIIDESGMPKERFSAEFPKEGPSILRIQQVVRGDSAAYFCASSRDRENSPLHFGNGTRLTVT.

This clonotype has a count of ten or more. The chain is built from TRBV28 and TRBJ2-5; D unresolved. Per the germline V gene, CDR1 is MDHEN and CDR2 is SYDVKM. V lost 9 bases and J 7 bases, leaving 18 bases between the germline ends. The CDR3 covers 13 residues. CDR3 DNA sequence: TGTGCCAGTGGGGTGCAGTTGAGTCGGACCCAGTACTTC. This sequence encodes CASGVQLSRTQYF.

This clonotype showed up many times. The chain joins TRBV28 to TRBJ2-7; TRBD1 matches at 10 bases. Losses at the gene ends were 8 bases for V and 3 bases for J; bases not matched to a gene: 7. Germline V gene sequence: CDR1 MDHEN, CDR2 SYDVKM. CDR3 length: 14 amino acids. CDR3 nucleotides: TGTGCCAGCTCCCCGGGGGACAGGGGCTACGAGCAGTACTTC. Translating it yields CASSPGDRGYEQYF.

This clonotype was observed at least ten times. The chain uses TRBV7-2 and TRBJ2-1, with 13 bases aligning to TRBD2. Germline loops: CDR1 SGHTA, CDR2 FQGNSA. V shed 1 base and J 9 bases; nucleotides not matched to a gene: 3. CDR3 size: 15 residues. CDR3 sequence: CASSLVTSGRIEQFF. In DNA form, the CDR3 reads TGTGCCAGCAGCTTAGTGACTAGCGGGAGGATTGAGCAGTTCTTC.

This clonotype was picked up a small number of times. V and J are TRBV28 and TRBJ2-7, with D possibly TRBD2 on 5 matching bases. The germline V gene encodes CDR1 MDHEN and CDR2 SYDVKM. V lost 7 bases, J lost 2 bases, and 15 bases lay in between. The CDR3 totals 14 residues. CDR3 sequence (DNA): TGTGCCAGCATCATGCAAACTAGGCCCTACGAGCAGTACTTC. It yields the protein CASIMQTRPYEQYF.

The chain joins TRBV5-4 to TRBJ2-2, with 8 positions matching TRBD1. This CDR3 has 16 amino acids. Germline values: CDR1 SGHNT, CDR2 YYREEE (reference sequence). V was clipped by 3 bases and J by 3 bases; unmatched bases: 7. The CDR3 coding sequence is TGTGCCAGCAGCTCGCCCGGACAGGGTTACACCGGGGAGCTGTTTTTT. Residues: CASSSPGQGYTGELFF.

V gene TRBV4-3 combines with J gene TRBJ2-5; D assignment may be TRBD1 or TRBD2 (5 bases each). CDR1 is LGHNA and CDR2 is YSLEER in the germline V gene. This CDR3 has 15 amino acids. Trimming left V 4 bases short and J 1 base short, with 13 bases between. This chain's CDR3 is CASSRQLGVQETQYF. Written as DNA, the CDR3 is TGCGCCAGCAGCCGACAGTTGGGGGTCCAAGAGACCCAGTACTTC.

The sample holds many counts of this clonotype. This sequence joins TRBV7-2 and TRBJ2-4; D tentatively reads TRBD1 or TRBD2 (6 bases each). The CDR3 has 16 amino acids. Trimming took off 4 bases at V and 6 bases at J, with 19 bases between the two ends. CDR1 and CDR2 from the germline V gene are SGHTA and FQGNSA. In DNA, the CDR3 is TGTGCCAGCAGCTCTACCGCGACGGGGGCCGGAAACATTCAGTACTTC. Its translation: CASSSTATGAGNIQYF.

This clonotype showed up many times. The genes are TRBV5-1 and TRBJ2-1, with 12 bases fitting TRBD2. V dropped 4 bases and J dropped 9; count of bases not matched to a gene: 8. CDR3 size: 15 residues. Germline CDR1 is SGHRS and CDR2 is YFSETQ. This chain's CDR3 is CASSNRLAGDPEQFF. The CDR3, as DNA: TGCGCCAGCAGCAACAGACTAGCGGGAGACCCTGAGCAGTTCTTC.

This clonotype turned up a few times. V gene TRBV12-3 or TRBV12-4 combines with J gene TRBJ2-1, with 8 bases that match TRBD2. The CDR3 is 17 amino acids. Trimming took 6 bases from V and 4 from J; bases not matched to a gene: 14. The CDR3 here is CASSPPTGGARYNEQFF. The CDR3 DNA follows: TGTGCCAGCAGCCCTCCCACGGGGGGGGCCAGATACAATGAGCAGTTCTTC.

This clonotype was found many times. The chain combines TRBV12-3 or TRBV12-4 with TRBJ2-5, with D perhaps TRBD1 (5 bases). The CDR3 covers 14 residues. V shed 6 bases and J shed 4 bases, with 15 bases lying between them. In nucleotides, the CDR3 is TGTGCCAGCAGCCCCGGACATCAGCCAGAGACCCAGTACTTC. Encoded protein: CASSPGHQPETQYF.

This clonotype appeared many times. The chain uses TRBV4-3 and TRBJ2-1; D gene ambiguous. Germline V gives CDR1 LGHNA, CDR2 YSLEER. V lost 0 bases to trimming and J lost 7 bases, with 13 bases between them. This CDR3 is built from 15 residues. CDR3 in amino acids: CASSQDSGNWNEQFF. DNA of the CDR3: TGCGCCAGCAGCCAAGATTCCGGCAATTGGAATGAGCAGTTCTTC.

This clonotype turned up a few times. This chain uses TRBV30 with TRBJ2-6; weak D call: TRBD1 (6 bases). Trimming removed 7 bases at V and 0 bases at J, with 7 bases between. The CDR3 consists of 13 residues. CDR1 is GTSNPN and CDR2 is SVGIG in the germline V gene (reference sequence). This CDR3 is CALDSSGANVLTF. CDR3 nucleotide sequence: TGTGCCTTGGACAGCTCTGGGGCCAACGTCCTGACTTTC.

This clonotype has ten or more counts. The V call is TRBV12-3 or TRBV12-4, the J call TRBJ1-1; D possibly corresponds to TRBD1 (6 bases). This CDR3 has 14 residues. With 6 bases removed from V and 4 bases from J, the gap between germline ends came to 15 bases. This CDR3 reads CASSYRGQFTEAFF. The CDR3 region has the DNA TGTGCCAGCAGCTATCGAGGACAGTTCACTGAAGCTTTCTTT.

This clonotype was seen more than once but under ten times. The gene calls are TRBV12-3 or TRBV12-4 and TRBJ2-1; D ambiguous. V was shortened by 1 base and J by 5 bases, with 9 bases between the two germline ends. This CDR3 comprises 14 residues. The chain's CDR3 is CASSLGVGDNEQFF. The CDR3 DNA is TGTGCCAGCAGTTTAGGGGTTGGGGACAATGAGCAGTTCTTC.

In its sample, this clonotype was seen many times. CDR3 sequence reads: CSGTSSAGGLRNEQFF. The CDR3 bases are TGCAGCGGTACCTCTTCCGCGGGAGGGCTGAGGAATGAGCAGTTCTTC. The genes are TRBV29-1 and TRBJ2-1, with 9 bases aligning to TRBD2. Germline trimming cut 7 bases from V and 7 bases from J; bases unmatched to any gene: 17. The germline gives CDR1 SQVTM, CDR2 ANQGSEA. This CDR3 spans 16 amino acids.

This clonotype turned up a few times. This chain uses TRBV11-2 with TRBJ2-7, with D possibly matching TRBD1 (5 bases). Germline lookup yields CDR1 SGHAT and CDR2 FQNNGV. The CDR3 covers 15 residues. With 0 bases removed from V and 6 bases from J, the gap between germline ends came to 15 bases. The chain's CDR3 is CASSLDRVQGFEQYF. The CDR3 DNA reads as TGTGCCAGCAGCTTAGATCGTGTTCAGGGTTTCGAGCAGTACTTC.

Ten or more counts support this clonotype. The chain uses TRBV24-1 and TRBJ2-3; D may be TRBD2 (6 bases). This CDR3 has 14 residues. V lost 4 bases and J lost 5, with 12 bases in between. Looked up from germline, CDR1 is KGHDR and CDR2 is SFDVKD. The CDR3 DNA follows: TGTGCCACCAGTGACCCCACGGGGGAAGATACGCAGTATTTT. Translating it yields CATSDPTGEDTQYF.

This clonotype came up a few times. The rearrangement joins TRBV12-3 or TRBV12-4 to TRBJ2-2; the D is unclear. Deletions cut 6 bases from V and 7 bases from J, with 15 bases between. This CDR3 region has 14 residues. Here the CDR3 DNA reads TGTGCCAGCAGCCCCCCAGGCGAAAGCGGGGAGCTGTTTTTT. Amino acids: CASSPPGESGELFF.

The chain links TRBV21-1 to TRBJ1-5; TRBD1, the D gene given by the table, was not confirmed from the DNA. TRBV21-1 constitutes a pseudogene. CDR3 size: 13 residues. DNA of the CDR3: TGTGCCAGCAGCAACCCTGGTCTCTGGACCCAGCATTTT. It encodes CASSNPGLWTQHF.

The sample holds a few counts of this clonotype. CDR3 protein: CASSAITKAETQYF. DNA of the CDR3: TGCGCCAGCAGTGCAATCACTAAGGCAGAGACCCAGTACTTC. The V call is TRBV10-2, the J call TRBJ2-5; D ambiguous. CDR1 WSHSY and CDR2 SAAADI come from the germline V gene. V lost 4 bases, J lost 4 bases, and 13 bases lay in between. CDR3 length: 14 amino acids.

Notes on this clonotype: One junction end does not reproduce the germline sequence, and a read error may be involved. The J gene is TRBJ2-3, the V gene TRBV20-1; perhaps TRBD2 as D (5 bases). The CDR3 extends over 17 amino acids. Germline V lookup: CDR1 DFQATT, CDR2 SNEGSKA (reference sequence). The CDR3 region has the DNA TGCTGTGCTAGAGATCGATTCGGGCGGGCTAGCACAGATACGCAGTATTTT. Protein: CCARDRFGRASTDTQYF.

There are many counts of this clonotype. The chain links TRBV5-1 to TRBJ2-5, with a possible D match to TRBD2 (5 bases). The germline V and J ends were trimmed by 4 bases and 1 base, with 11 bases remaining between them. CDR3 size: 14 residues. CDR1 is SGHRS and CDR2 is YFSETQ in the germline V gene. CDR3 DNA sequence: TGCGCCAGCAGCCTTGAGCGGCCCCAAGAGACCCAGTACTTC. Translated: CASSLERPQETQYF.

Here the CDR3 reads CSASFLGGRGRNTIYF. In DNA form, the CDR3 reads TGCAGTGCTAGTTTTCTGGGGGGGCGCGGACGAAACACCATATATTTT. The chain links TRBV20-1 to TRBJ1-3; weak D call: TRBD1 (6 bases). This CDR3 has 16 residues. The germline CDR1 and CDR2 sequences are DFQATT and SNEGSKA (reference sequence). Deletions cut 3 bases from V and 5 bases from J, with 20 bases between.

The sample holds a few counts of this clonotype. This sequence joins TRBV20-1 and TRBJ2-7, with 8 nucleotides matching TRBD1. The V gene's germline CDR1 is DFQATT and CDR2 SNEGSKA (reference sequence). Trimming cost V 7 bases and J 6 bases; bases outside gene matches: 8. The CDR3 is 12 residues long. This CDR3 is CSGGDRPTEQYF. CDR3 sequence (DNA): TGCAGTGGGGGGGACAGGCCCACCGAGCAGTACTTC.

The table lists this clonotype with many counts. The chain couples TRBV12-5 to TRBJ2-2, with D perhaps being TRBD1 or TRBD2 (5 bases each). The V and J ends lost 10 bases and 4 bases respectively, with 16 bases between them. Germline values: CDR1 LGHNT, CDR2 FRNRAP. The CDR3 is 14 amino acids. The CDR3 DNA sequence: TGTGCTACCGCTCCGGGACGTAGCACCGGGGAGCTGTTTTTT. Encoded protein: CATAPGRSTGELFF. Using reference TRBV12-5 and TRBJ2-2 for the parts outside the CDR3, the full variable domain is DARVTQTPRHKVTEMGQEVTMRCQPILGHNTVFWYRQTMMQGLELLAYFRNRAPLDDSGMPKDRFSAEMPDATLATLKIQPSEPRDSAVYFCATAPGRSTGELFFGEGSRLTVL.

The rearrangement joins TRBV15 to TRBJ2-1, with D possibly matching TRBD1 (6 bases). The CDR3 totals 16 residues. V was pared by 0 bases and J by 2 bases, with 11 bases between. Germline V gene sequence: CDR1 LNHNV, CDR2 YYDKDF (reference sequence). The CDR3 region is CATSRDKTGPYNEQFF. CDR3 coding DNA: TGTGCCACCAGCAGAGATAAAACAGGGCCCTACAATGAGCAGTTCTTC.